This TCR beta chain was identified during a study of blood T cell repertoires in COVID-19. Profiling relied on immunoSEQ multiplex PCR, and the TCRdb table lists in-frame clones only, not all of them. This sample carries hundreds of thousands of clones, around 90% of them seen once, and the ten largest clones take around 2.9%. The CDR3 is 16 residues long. Germline assignment: CDR1 LNHNV and CDR2 YYDKDF (reference sequence). V was pared by 4 bases and J by 2 bases, with 6 bases of the junction left unmatched. Sequences were obtained from peripheral blood. The chain combines TRBV15 with TRBJ2-1, with TRBD1 identical over 9 bases. This clonotype originated in a human donor in a cohort sampled during active COVID-19. CDR3: CATSTQRTGAYNEQFF. CDR3 bases: TGTGCCACCAGCACACAACGGACAGGGGCCTACAATGAGCAGTTCTTC.